This T cell receptor beta chain was profiled in a study of blood T cells in healthy people across ages. Total RNA extracted from each sample amounted to at least 5 micrograms. A second PCR of 7 to 11 cycles used a sample-barcoded 5' primer and a J-beta primer mix. TCRdb reprocessed the 5' RACE reads via MiXCR and lists one record per CDR3 protein. In the table there are about 1.8 million distinct CDR3 sequences, 40% to 55% of which are singletons. On this clonotype: The antigen is not known. This could be a read error, since a much larger clone is one nucleotide away.

Broader study findings: Diversity was estimated from one million T cells, and these estimates were considered underestimates.

Deletions cut 2 bases from V and 0 bases from J, with 11 bases between. The CDR3 covers 15 residues. Germline lookup yields CDR1 SGHDT and CDR2 YYEEEE. The sequence was obtained from a middle-aged woman in good health. The sample was blood. This sequence joins TRBV5-6 and TRBJ1-2; tentative D call: TRBD1 (6 bases). The CDR3 sequence: CASSFRDTSNYGYTF. In DNA form, the CDR3 reads TGTGCCAGCAGCTTCAGGGACACCTCTAACTATGGCTACACCTTC. Full variable domain (outside the CDR3, taken from reference TRBV5-6 and TRBJ1-2): DAGVTQSPTHLIKTRGQQVTLRCSPKSGHDTVSWYQQALGQGPQFIFQYYEEEERQRGNFPDRFSGHQFPNYSSELNVNALLLGDSALYLCASSFRDTSNYGYTFGSGTRLTVV.